These T cell receptor beta chains were read from a single sample in a study of T cells in Graves' hyperthyroidism and ophthalmopathy. TCRdb used MiXCR to reprocess the multiplex PCR reads, holding one entry per CDR3 protein. Here the sample spans 450,000 to 700,000 distinct CDR3 sequences, approximately 44% being singletons. The sequenced sample consisted of peripheral blood or thyroid tissue (not recorded which). Receptors originate from a woman under 30 with Graves' hyperthyroidism. The CDR3 runs from the conserved cysteine through the conserved F or W. D genes are given only for firm matches. A row's size may be missing; if present it is once, few, many or a size class.

V gene	D gene	clone size	J gene	CDR3 DNA	CDR3 protein
TRBV29-1	TRBD2	once	TRBJ2-5	TGCAGCGTCCTGGGAGGGGATGGGGAGACCCAGTACTTC	CSVLGGDGETQYF
TRBV20-1	NA	NA	TRBJ2-4	TGCAGTGCCGGACGTCGGGGAAACATTCAGTACTTC	CSAGRRGNIQYF
TRBV15	NA	few	TRBJ2-1	TGTGCCACCAAGGGGAGCTCCTACAATGAGCAGTTCTTC	CATKGSSYNEQFF
TRBV20-1	TRBD2	few	TRBJ2-7	TGCAGTGCTAGAGTAACACTTACTAGCGGGAGGCCCCGAAATTCCTACGAGCAGTACTTC	CSARVTLTSGRPRNSYEQYF
TRBV18	NA	many	TRBJ1-6	TGTGCCAGCTCACTGGGACGGTATGAATCACCCCTCCACTTT	CASSLGRYESPLHF
TRBV20-1	TRBD1	few	TRBJ1-5	TGCAGTGCCGTACCCGGGACAGGGGTCAATCAGCCCCAGCATTTT	CSAVPGTGVNQPQHF
TRBV19	NA	NA	TRBJ2-1	TGTGCCAGCCTGAGTATCGACAATGAGCAGTTCTTC	CASLSIDNEQFF
TRBV20-1	NA	many	TRBJ2-7	TGCAGTGCTAGCCTTCTAGCGCAGTCGATCTACGGGCAGTACTTC	CSASLLAQSIYGQYF
TRBV10-3	NA	once	TRBJ2-7	TGTGCCATCAGCGTCCCTAATCCGGGAGTCTACGAGCAGTACTTC	CAISVPNPGVYEQYF
TRBV25-1	NA	many	TRBJ1-2	TGTGCCAGCAGTGGGGTGCAGGAGGATGGCTACACCTTC	CASSGVQEDGYTF
TRBV7-9	NA	NA	TRBJ2-1	TGTGCCAGCAGCTTAACTCCGGGCAATGAGCAGTTCTTC	CASSLTPGNEQFF
TRBV7-2	NA	NA	TRBJ1-3	TGTGCCAGCAGCCATCGGGGGGCCGGAGGAAACACCATATATTTT	CASSHRGAGGNTIYF
TRBV7-8	NA	NA	TRBJ1-1	TGTGCCAGCAGGGGGGTGAGCCCTGAAGCTTTCTTT	CASRGVSPEAFF
TRBV7-2	NA	NA	TRBJ2-3	TGTGCCAGCAGCTCCCCGCTAGATACGCAGTATTTT	CASSSPLDTQYF
TRBV20-1	NA	many	TRBJ1-5	TGCAGTGCTCCTCGTTCGGGGGAGAAGGATCAGCCCCAGCATTTT	CSAPRSGEKDQPQHF
TRBV30	NA	few	TRBJ2-2	TGTGCCTGCGTCTCCGGGGCTCTGTCAACCGGGGAGCTGTTTTTT	CACVSGALSTGELFF
TRBV7-8	TRBD1	many	TRBJ2-6	TGTGCCAGCAGAGGACAGGGCTCTGGGGCCAACGTCCTGACTTTC	CASRGQGSGANVLTF
TRBV4-3	NA	many	TRBJ1-1	TGCGCCAGCAGCCAAAGACAGTTCACTGAAGCTTTCTTT	CASSQRQFTEAFF
TRBV24-1	NA	many	TRBJ2-7	TGTGCCACCAGTGATCCCGGACGGGATTCGGGGGAGCAGTACTTC	CATSDPGRDSGEQYF
TRBV2	TRBD1	many	TRBJ1-6	TGTGCCAGCAAAGGACAGGGGAGTTCACCCCTCCACTTT	CASKGQGSSPLHF
TRBV6-5	NA	many	TRBJ2-2	TGTGCCACCAGCCCTATGCCGGGACGAATTAACGGCGGGGAGCTGTTTTTT	CATSPMPGRINGGELFF
TRBV7-9	NA	NA	TRBJ1-5	TGTGCCAGCAGCAAGGCTCTTGGGAATCAGCCCCAGCATTTT	CASSKALGNQPQHF
TRBV7-2	NA	NA	TRBJ1-1	TGCGCCAGCAGCTTGAGGGACGCACTGAATGAAGCTTTCTTT	CASSLRDALNEAFF